Listed here are 27 T cell receptor beta chains from one sample, sequenced in a study of blood T cells in healthy people across ages. Alongside a J-beta primer mix, a sample-barcoded 5' primer served in a second PCR lasting about 7 to 11 cycles. Via MiXCR, TCRdb re-called the 5' RACE reads, giving one row per CDR3 protein. This table holds roughly 730,000 distinct CDR3 sequences, approximately 60% found once. The specimen sequenced was blood. These receptors were collected from a man aged 40-49 years in good health.

V usage is TRBV5-4 and J usage is TRBJ1-1, with D possibly matching TRBD1 (6 bases). Between the trimmed V and J ends, which lost 0 bases and 4 bases, there was a span of 13 bases. The CDR3 sequence is 15 residues long. The germline CDR1 and CDR2 sequences are SGHNT and YYREEE (reference sequence). The CDR3 spells CASSLDREDVTEAFF. The DNA for the CDR3 is TGTGCCAGCAGCTTGGACAGGGAAGATGTCACTGAAGCTTTCTTT.

This chain joins TRBV7-2 and TRBJ2-1, with D possibly TRBD2 on 6 matching bases. Germline V gives CDR1 SGHTA, CDR2 FQGNSA. This CDR3 is built from 16 residues. Trimming pared 5 bases from V and 0 bases from J, leaving 14 bases between. The CDR3 bases are TGTGCCAGCAGCCCCCGGAGGGGATACTCCTACAATGAGCAGTTCTTC. It codes for CASSPRRGYSYNEQFF.

In its sample, this clonotype was seen a few times. This rearrangement joins TRBV5-1 to TRBJ2-3, with unresolved D. Per the germline V gene, CDR1 is SGHRS and CDR2 is YFSETQ. V gave up 0 bases and J gave up 1 base, with 12 bases separating them. The CDR3 contains 16 residues. CDR3 nucleotides: TGCGCCAGCAGCTTGGCTATGAACAGCCGCACAGATACGCAGTATTTT. This translates into CASSLAMNSRTDTQYF.

V and J are TRBV3-1 and TRBJ2-7; D ambiguous. This CDR3 has 13 amino acids. The V and J ends lost 10 bases and 2 bases respectively, with 15 bases between them. Per the germline V gene, CDR1 is LGHDT and CDR2 is YNNKEL (reference sequence). CDR3 DNA: TGTGCCACACACGGCAGACGGACCTACGAGCAGTACTTC. Translation: CATHGRRTYEQYF.

The chain combines TRBV4-3 with TRBJ2-7; TRBD2 matches 10 bases. Germline-derived CDR1 and CDR2 are LGHNA and YSLEER. The CDR3 is made up of 14 amino acids. Losses at the gene ends were 0 bases for V and 5 bases for J; bases not matched to a gene: 1. The CDR3 DNA follows: TGCGCCAGCAGCCAAGATAGCGGGAGGAACGAGCAGTACTTC. Translated, it gives CASSQDSGRNEQYF.

The chain employs TRBV5-1 and TRBJ1-2; no clear D. V dropped 0 bases and J dropped 8 bases, with 8 bases sitting between them. This CDR3 has 12 residues. Germline CDR1 and CDR2: SGHRS and YFSETQ. This CDR3 reads CASSLGPRGYTF. CDR3 DNA: TGCGCCAGCAGCTTGGGCCCTAGGGGCTACACCTTC. The full variable domain, rest sourced from reference TRBV5-1 and TRBJ1-2, is KAGVTQTPRYLIKTRGQQVTLSCSPISGHRSVSWYQQTPGQGLQFLFEYFSETQRNKGNFPGRFSGRQFSNSRSEMNVSTLELGDSALYLCASSLGPRGYTFGSGTRLTVV.

This chain links TRBV7-6 with TRBJ2-6, with D possibly matching TRBD1 (6 bases). The CDR3 has 17 amino acids. V was shortened by 5 bases and J by 2 bases, with 16 bases between the two germline ends. Germline V gene data show CDR1 as SGHVS and CDR2 as FNYEAQ. CDR3 residues: CASSPTFTGTGANVLTF. For the CDR3, the DNA is TGTGCCAGCAGCCCAACCTTCACAGGGACTGGGGCCAACGTCCTGACTTTC.

The table lists this clonotype with a few counts. The rearrangement links TRBV25-1 to TRBJ2-7; D gene uncertain. Trimming shortened V by 4 bases and J by 1 base, and 8 bases separated the two germline ends. Germline V gives CDR1 MGHDK, CDR2 SYGVNS. This CDR3 has 13 residues. CDR3: CASSGPGSYEQYF. The CDR3 DNA follows: TGTGCCAGCAGTGGCCCCGGGTCCTACGAGCAGTACTTC.

The V call is TRBV27, the J call TRBJ2-5, with 10 bases lining up with TRBD2. Germline V lookup: CDR1 MNHEY, CDR2 SMNVEV (reference sequence). CDR3 length: 18 amino acids. J was trimmed by 5 bases and V by 3 bases; bases with no gene match: 15. Here the CDR3 DNA reads TGTGCCAGCAGTTTTTTAGGGGCTAGCGGGGGCCCCGCGGAGACCCAGTACTTC. It is translated as CASSFLGASGGPAETQYF.

The sample holds a few counts of this clonotype. The rearrangement uses TRBV6-1 and TRBJ2-5; maybe TRBD1 (6 bases). Trimming left V 2 bases short and J 4 bases short, with 8 bases between. CDR3 length equals 13 residues. Looked up from germline, CDR1 is MNHNS and CDR2 is SASEGT. The CDR3 DNA reads as TGTGCCAGCAGTGAAACCAGGGGAGAGACCCAGTACTTC. Amino acid sequence: CASSETRGETQYF.

CDR3 in DNA: TGCAGCGTTGTTCCGGGATCTAAACCAGCTAACTATGGCTACACCTTC. This codes for CSVVPGSKPANYGYTF. The chain is built from TRBV29-1 and TRBJ1-2; D call uncertain. CDR1 is SQVTM and CDR2 is ANQGSEA in the germline V gene. Deletions cut 4 bases from V and 0 bases from J, with 18 bases between. The length of the CDR3 is 16 residues. Looking up the rest from reference TRBV29-1 and TRBJ1-2 gives the full variable domain: SAVISQKPSRDICQRGTSLTIQCQVDSQVTMMFWYRQQPGQSLTLIATANQGSEATYESGFVIDKFPISRPNLTFSTLTVSNMSPEDSSIYLCSVVPGSKPANYGYTFGSGTRLTVV.

The rearrangement joins TRBV4-2 to TRBJ1-4; D is unclear. V was clipped by 1 base and J by 4 bases, with 4 bases between them. CDR1 and CDR2 from the germline V gene are LGHNA and YNFKEQ. The CDR3 is made up of 13 amino acids. For the CDR3, the DNA is TGTGCCAGCAGCCAAGTCCGTAATGAAAAACTGTTTTTT. Translation: CASSQVRNEKLFF.

The chain combines TRBV27 with TRBJ2-7, with TRBD2 matching 7 bases. The CDR3 is 14 amino acids. Germline trimming cut 5 bases from V and 1 base from J; bases unmatched to any gene: 5. Per the germline V gene, CDR1 is MNHEY and CDR2 is SMNVEV (reference sequence). In nucleotides, the CDR3 is TGTGCCAGCAGTCCCCTAGCGGCATCCTACGAGCAGTACTTC. Translating gives CASSPLAASYEQYF.

This rearrangement joins TRBV5-1 to TRBJ2-2; TRBD2 matches 9 bases. Germline CDR1 and CDR2: SGHRS and YFSETQ. V dropped 1 base and J dropped 4; count of bases not matched to a gene: 14. This CDR3 has 19 residues. The CDR3 nucleotides read TGCGCCAGCAGCTTGATCCCCCCCTTTAGCGGGAGTGGCACCGGGGAGCTGTTTTTT. Protein sequence: CASSLIPPFSGSGTGELFF.

This clonotype was found many times. The chain links TRBV4-1 to TRBJ1-4; D is uncertain. The CDR3 runs to 16 residues. CDR1 is MGHRA, CDR2 YSYEKL, per germline. Trimming removed 1 base at V and 8 bases at J, with 17 bases between. This chain's CDR3 is CASSQGFISNGEKLFF. The DNA of the CDR3 is TGCGCCAGCAGCCAAGGTTTTATCTCGAACGGGGAAAAACTGTTTTTT.

This chain links TRBV3-1 with TRBJ2-3; no clear D gene. CDR3 length: 14 amino acids. Germline V gene data show CDR1 as LGHDT and CDR2 as YNNKEL (reference sequence). The V and J ends lost 2 bases and 3 bases respectively, with 9 bases between them. The CDR3 sequence: CASSQLSGTDTQYF. The CDR3 DNA is TGTGCCAGCAGCCAATTAAGTGGGACAGATACGCAGTATTTT.

This clonotype was counted only a few times. The V and J genes are TRBV15 and TRBJ2-6; TRBD1 might be the D (7 bases). The ends were cut back, 6 bases at V and 4 bases at J, with 19 bases in the middle. The length of the CDR3 is 17 residues. Germline V lookup: CDR1 LNHNV, CDR2 YYDKDF (reference sequence). CDR3 sequence: CATSPGDSSFGANVLTF. CDR3 nucleotides: TGTGCCACCAGTCCGGGGGACAGTTCGTTCGGGGCCAACGTCCTGACTTTC.

The chain is built from TRBV6-5 and TRBJ2-3; the D gene could be TRBD1 or TRBD2 (5 bases each). The V and J ends lost 4 bases and 2 bases respectively, with 19 bases between them. CDR1 and CDR2 from the germline V gene are MNHEY and SVGAGI. The length of the CDR3 is 17 residues. The CDR3 DNA sequence: TGTGCCAGCAGTTCGGGTAGTGGGGGATTCTACACAGATACGCAGTATTTT. Translation gives CASSSGSGGFYTDTQYF.

This sequence joins TRBV6-1 and TRBJ1-6; D uncertain. Germline CDR1 MNHNS, CDR2 SASEGT. V was trimmed by 0 bases and J by 9 bases, leaving 15 bases between them. The CDR3 is 16 amino acids. The CDR3 DNA sequence: TGTGCCAGCAGTGAAGCGCAGTTAGCTGGAATTTCACCCCTCCACTTT. It is translated as CASSEAQLAGISPLHF.

This chain joins TRBV6-1 and TRBJ2-1, with D perhaps matching TRBD2 (6 bases). Germline values: CDR1 MNHNS, CDR2 SASEGT. CDR3 length: 14 residues. Deletions cut 7 bases from V and 8 bases from J, with 18 bases between. CDR3 in amino acids: CASKRERRVDEQFF. CDR3 in DNA: TGTGCCAGCAAACGGGAGAGGAGGGTTGATGAGCAGTTCTTC.

Only a few counts were recorded for this clonotype. The chain is built from TRBV4-3 and TRBJ1-4, with D perhaps matching TRBD1 (5 bases). V was shortened by 0 bases and J by 4 bases, with 12 bases between the two germline ends. Germline lookup yields CDR1 LGHNA and CDR2 YSLEER. The CDR3 is made up of 16 amino acids. The CDR3 sequence is CASSQDRSGGNEKLFF. CDR3 in DNA: TGCGCCAGCAGCCAAGATCGCTCGGGGGGTAATGAAAAACTGTTTTTT.

The chain couples TRBV6-2 or TRBV6-3 to TRBJ1-1; no definite D call. The CDR3 sequence is 16 residues long. Germline CDR1 MNHEY, CDR2 SVGEGT. The V end lost 0 bases, the J end lost 0 bases, and 11 bases lay between the germline ends. The CDR3 DNA follows: TGTGCCAGCAGTTACTCAAGGTCTTTGATGAACACTGAAGCTTTCTTT. Residues: CASSYSRSLMNTEAFF.

This clonotype turned up a few times. The rearrangement joins TRBV10-2 to TRBJ2-7, with 8 bases matching TRBD2. Germline CDR1 and CDR2: WSHSY and SAAADI. The CDR3 runs to 14 residues. Trimming removed 3 bases from V and 0 bases from J; junction bases left unmatched: 1. CDR3 DNA: TGCGCCAGCAGTGAACTAGCGGCCTCCTACGAGCAGTACTTC. It yields the protein CASSELAASYEQYF.

Details on this clonotype: A much larger clone differs by one base, so this may be a read error. V and J are TRBV28 and TRBJ1-4; D is undetermined. V dropped 2 bases and J dropped 7 bases, with 2 bases sitting between them. Germline V CDR1 and CDR2: MDHEN, SYDVKM. There are 11 residues in the CDR3. The CDR3 region is CASSLTEKLFF. CDR3 sequence (DNA): TGTGCCAGCAGTTTAACTGAAAAACTGTTTTTT.

This chain links TRBV27 with TRBJ2-7, with D possibly called TRBD1 or TRBD2 (5 bases each). Germline lookup yields CDR1 MNHEY and CDR2 SMNVEV (reference sequence). The CDR3 has 14 amino acids. Trimming stripped 5 bases from V and 3 bases from J, with 14 bases between. In DNA form, the CDR3 reads TGTGCCAGCAGTCTTAGGGGACGGTTCTACGAGCAGTACTTC. It codes for CASSLRGRFYEQYF.

This chain uses TRBV9 with TRBJ1-4; TRBD1 aligns across 7 bases. The trim removed 3 bases at V and 2 bases at J, leaving 10 bases unmatched. CDR3 length: 17 residues. In germline, CDR1 is SGDLS, CDR2 YYNGEE. The CDR3, as DNA: TGTGCCAGCAGCGCTATCGGGTCGGGACAGACTAATGAAAAACTGTTTTTT. Amino acid sequence: CASSAIGSGQTNEKLFF.

This rearrangement joins TRBV14 to TRBJ2-2; perhaps TRBD1 as D (6 bases). The V gene lost 3 bases and the J gene lost 5 bases, with 13 bases spanning the gap. This CDR3 region has 15 residues. The V gene's germline CDR1 is SGHDN and CDR2 FVKESK. CDR3 sequence reads: CASSQKRGITGELFF. In nucleotides, the CDR3 is TGTGCCAGCAGCCAGAAGAGGGGGATAACCGGGGAGCTGTTTTTT. Full variable domain (rest looked up from reference TRBV14 and TRBJ2-2): EAGVTQFPSHSVIEKGQTVTLRCDPISGHDNLYWYRRVMGKEIKFLLHFVKESKQDESGMPNNRFLAERTGGTYSTLKVQPAELEDSGVYFCASSQKRGITGELFFGEGSRLTVL.